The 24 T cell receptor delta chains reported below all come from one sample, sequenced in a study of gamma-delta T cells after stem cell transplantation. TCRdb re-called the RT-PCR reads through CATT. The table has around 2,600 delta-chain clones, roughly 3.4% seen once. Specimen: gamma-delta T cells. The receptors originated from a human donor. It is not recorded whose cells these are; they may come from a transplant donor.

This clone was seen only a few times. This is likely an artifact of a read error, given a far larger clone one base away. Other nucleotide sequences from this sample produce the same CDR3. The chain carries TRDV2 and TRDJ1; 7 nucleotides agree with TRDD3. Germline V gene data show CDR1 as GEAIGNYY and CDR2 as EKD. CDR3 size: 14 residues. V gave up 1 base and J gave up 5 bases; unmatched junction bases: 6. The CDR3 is CACDTLGVLDKLIF. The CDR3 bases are TGTGCCTGTGACACTCTGGGGGTCCTTGATAAACTCATCTTT.

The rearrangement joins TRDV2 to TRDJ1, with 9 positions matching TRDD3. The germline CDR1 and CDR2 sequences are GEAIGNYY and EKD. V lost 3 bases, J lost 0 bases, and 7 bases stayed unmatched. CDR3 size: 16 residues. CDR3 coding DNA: TGTGCCTGTGACCTAGTACTGGGGGACCACACCGATAAACTCATCTTT. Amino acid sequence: CACDLVLGDHTDKLIF.

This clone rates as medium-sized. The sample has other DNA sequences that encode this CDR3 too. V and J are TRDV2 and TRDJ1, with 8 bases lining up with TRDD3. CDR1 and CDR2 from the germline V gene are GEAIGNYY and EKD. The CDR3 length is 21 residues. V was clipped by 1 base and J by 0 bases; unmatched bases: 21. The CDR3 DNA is TGTGCCTGTGACACGATTTCCTCTTGGGGGATCACGAACGAAGACACCGATAAACTCATCTTT. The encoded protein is CACDTISSWGITNEDTDKLIF.

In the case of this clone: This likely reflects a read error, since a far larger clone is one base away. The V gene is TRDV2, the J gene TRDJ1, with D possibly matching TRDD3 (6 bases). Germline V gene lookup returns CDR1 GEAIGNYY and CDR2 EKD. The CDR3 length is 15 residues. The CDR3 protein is CARDTLEGGPPKLIF. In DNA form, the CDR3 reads TGTGCCCGTGACACGCTTGAAGGGGGACCCCCGAAACTCATCTTT.

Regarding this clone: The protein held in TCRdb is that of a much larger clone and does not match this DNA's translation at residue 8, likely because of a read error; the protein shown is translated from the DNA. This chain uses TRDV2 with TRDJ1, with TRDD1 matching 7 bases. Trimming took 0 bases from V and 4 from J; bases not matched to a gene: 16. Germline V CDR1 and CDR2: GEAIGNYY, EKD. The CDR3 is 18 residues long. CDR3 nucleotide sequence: TGTGCCTGTGACACCGTTAGCCCAAATAGTGCGGGACGCGATAAACTCATCTTT. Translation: CACDTVSPNSAGRDKLIF.

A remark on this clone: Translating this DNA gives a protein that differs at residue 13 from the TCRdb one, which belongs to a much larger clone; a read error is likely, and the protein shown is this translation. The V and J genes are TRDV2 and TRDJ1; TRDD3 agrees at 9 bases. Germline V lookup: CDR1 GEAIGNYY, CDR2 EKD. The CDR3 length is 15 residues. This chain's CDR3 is CACDRLGENTDKPIF. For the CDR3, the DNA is TGTGCCTGTGACCGACTGGGGGAGAACACCGATAAACCCATCTTT.

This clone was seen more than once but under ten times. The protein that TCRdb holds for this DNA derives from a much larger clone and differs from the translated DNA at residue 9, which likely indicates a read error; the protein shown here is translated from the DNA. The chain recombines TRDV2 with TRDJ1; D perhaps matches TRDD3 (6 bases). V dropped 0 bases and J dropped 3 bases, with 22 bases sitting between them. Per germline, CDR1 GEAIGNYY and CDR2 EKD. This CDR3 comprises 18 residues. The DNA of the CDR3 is TGTGCCTGTGACACCGTCGTGGGGGGTACGAGGGGGTCCGATAAACTCATCTTT. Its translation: CACDTVVGGTRGSDKLIF.

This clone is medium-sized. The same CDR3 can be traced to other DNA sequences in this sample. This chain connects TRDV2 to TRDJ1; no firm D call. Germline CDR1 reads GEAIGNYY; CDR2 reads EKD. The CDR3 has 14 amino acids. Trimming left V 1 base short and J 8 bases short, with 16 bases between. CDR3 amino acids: CACDTVVRGEKLIF. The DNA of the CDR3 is TGTGCCTGTGACACAGTCGTGCGGGGTGAAAAACTCATCTTT.

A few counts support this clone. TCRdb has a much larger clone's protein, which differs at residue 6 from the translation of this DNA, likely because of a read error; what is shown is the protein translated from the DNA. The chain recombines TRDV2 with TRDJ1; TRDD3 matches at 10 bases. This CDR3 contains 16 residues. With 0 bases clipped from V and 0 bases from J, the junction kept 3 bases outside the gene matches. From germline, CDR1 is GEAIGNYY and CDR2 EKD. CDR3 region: CACDTSTGGYTDKLIF. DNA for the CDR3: TGTGCCTGTGACACCTCGACTGGGGGATACACCGATAAACTCATCTTT.

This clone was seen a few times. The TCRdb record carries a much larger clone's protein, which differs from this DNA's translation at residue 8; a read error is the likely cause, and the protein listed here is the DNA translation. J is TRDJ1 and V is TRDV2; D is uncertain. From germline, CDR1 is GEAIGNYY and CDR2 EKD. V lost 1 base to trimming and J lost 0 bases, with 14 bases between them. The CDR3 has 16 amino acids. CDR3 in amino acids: CACDTVGAPYTDKLIF. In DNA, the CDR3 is TGTGCCTGTGACACTGTAGGGGCTCCGTACACCGATAAACTCATCTTT.

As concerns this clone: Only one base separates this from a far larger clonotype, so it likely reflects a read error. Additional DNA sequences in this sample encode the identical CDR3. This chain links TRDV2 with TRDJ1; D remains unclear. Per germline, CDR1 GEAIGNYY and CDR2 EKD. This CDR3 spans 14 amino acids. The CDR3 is CACDMVVRTDKLIF. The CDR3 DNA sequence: TGTGCCTGTGACATGGTCGTCCGTACCGACAAACTCATCTTT.

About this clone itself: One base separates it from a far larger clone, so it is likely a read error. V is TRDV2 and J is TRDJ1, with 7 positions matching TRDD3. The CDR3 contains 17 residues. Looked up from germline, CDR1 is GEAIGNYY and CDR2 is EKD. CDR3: CACDTLLTGADTDKLTF. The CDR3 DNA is TGTGCCTGTGACACACTACTTACTGGGGCCGACACCGATAAACTCACCTTT.

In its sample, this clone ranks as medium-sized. CDR3 protein: CACDTLLGDKENTDKLIF. CDR3 nucleotides: TGTGCCTGTGACACGTTACTGGGGGATAAGGAGAACACCGATAAACTCATCTTT. The genes are TRDV2 and TRDJ1, with TRDD3 matching 11 bases. The CDR3 sequence is 18 residues long. V was clipped by 1 base and J by 0 bases; unmatched bases: 9. CDR1 and CDR2 (germline): GEAIGNYY, EKD.

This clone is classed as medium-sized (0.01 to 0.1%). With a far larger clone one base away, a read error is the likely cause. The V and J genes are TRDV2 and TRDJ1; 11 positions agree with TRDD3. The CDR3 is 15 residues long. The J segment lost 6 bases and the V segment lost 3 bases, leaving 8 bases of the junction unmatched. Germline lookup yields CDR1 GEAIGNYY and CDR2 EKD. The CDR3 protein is CACDPLGDKANKLIF. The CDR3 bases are TGTGCCTGTGACCCACTGGGGGATAAGGCCAATAAACTCATCTTT.

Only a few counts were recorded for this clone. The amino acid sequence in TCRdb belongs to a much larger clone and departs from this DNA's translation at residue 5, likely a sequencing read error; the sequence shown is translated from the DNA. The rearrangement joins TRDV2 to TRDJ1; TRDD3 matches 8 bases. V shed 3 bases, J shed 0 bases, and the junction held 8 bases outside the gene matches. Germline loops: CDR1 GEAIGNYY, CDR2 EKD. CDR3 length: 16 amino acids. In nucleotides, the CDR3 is TGTGCCTGTGACGAGGTTGGGGGATCCTACACCGATAAACTCATCTTT. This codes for CACDEVGGSYTDKLIF.

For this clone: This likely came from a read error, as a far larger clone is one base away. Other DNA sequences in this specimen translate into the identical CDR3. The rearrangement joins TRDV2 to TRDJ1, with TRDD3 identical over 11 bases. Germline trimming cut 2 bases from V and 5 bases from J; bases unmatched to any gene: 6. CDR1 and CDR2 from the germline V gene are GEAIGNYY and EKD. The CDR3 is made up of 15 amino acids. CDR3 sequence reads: CACDIVGDTGDKLIF. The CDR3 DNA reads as TGTGCCTGTGACATCGTGGGGGATACGGGGGATAAACTCATCTTT.

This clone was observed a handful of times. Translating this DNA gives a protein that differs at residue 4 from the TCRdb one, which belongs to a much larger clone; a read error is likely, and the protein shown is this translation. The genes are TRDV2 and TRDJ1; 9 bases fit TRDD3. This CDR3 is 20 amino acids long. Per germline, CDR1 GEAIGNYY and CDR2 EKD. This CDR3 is CACNTLGDLSQGLDTDKLIF. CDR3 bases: TGTGCCTGTAACACCCTGGGGGATCTCTCCCAAGGGCTTGACACCGATAAACTCATCTTT.

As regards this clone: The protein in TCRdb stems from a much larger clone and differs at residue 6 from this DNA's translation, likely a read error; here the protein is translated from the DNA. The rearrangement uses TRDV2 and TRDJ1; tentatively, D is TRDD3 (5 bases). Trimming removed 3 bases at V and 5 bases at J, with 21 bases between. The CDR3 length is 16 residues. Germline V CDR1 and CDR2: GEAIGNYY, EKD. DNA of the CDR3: TGTGCCTGTGACCCGGCGGGGGCCGCTTCAAAAGATAAACTCATCTTT. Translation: CACDPAGAASKDKLIF.

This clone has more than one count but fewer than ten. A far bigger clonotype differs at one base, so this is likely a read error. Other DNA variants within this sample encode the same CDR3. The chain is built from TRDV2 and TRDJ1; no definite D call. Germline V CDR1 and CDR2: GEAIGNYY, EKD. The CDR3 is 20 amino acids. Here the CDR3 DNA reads TGTGCCTGCGACACCGTCGGACAAAATCCAGATATCAAGTACACCGATAAACTCATCTTT. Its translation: CACDTVGQNPDIKYTDKLIF.

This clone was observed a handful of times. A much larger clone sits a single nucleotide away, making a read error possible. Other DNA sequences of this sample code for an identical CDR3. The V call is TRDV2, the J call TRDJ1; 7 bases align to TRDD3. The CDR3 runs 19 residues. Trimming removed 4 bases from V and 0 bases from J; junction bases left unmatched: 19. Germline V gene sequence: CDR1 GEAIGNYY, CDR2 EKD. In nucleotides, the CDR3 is TGTGCCTGTGAACCGCTCGATACCGGGGGATCCCCTGACACCGATAAACTCATCTTT. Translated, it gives CACEPLDTGGSPDTDKLIF.

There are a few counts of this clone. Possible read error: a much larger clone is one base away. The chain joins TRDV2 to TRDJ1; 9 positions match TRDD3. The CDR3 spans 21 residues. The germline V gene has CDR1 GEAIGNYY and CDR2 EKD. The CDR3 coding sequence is TGTGCCTGTGACACTTTGTTTGGGGATACGCGGGTTTTCGAGTCCACCGCTAAACTCATCTTT. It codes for CACDTLFGDTRVFESTAKLIF.

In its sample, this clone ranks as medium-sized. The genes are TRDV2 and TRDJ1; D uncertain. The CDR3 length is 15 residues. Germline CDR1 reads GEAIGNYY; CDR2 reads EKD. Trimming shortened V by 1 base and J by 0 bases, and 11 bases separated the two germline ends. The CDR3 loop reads CACDTIVRYTDKLIF. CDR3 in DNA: TGTGCCTGTGACACGATCGTCAGGTACACCGATAAACTCATCTTT.

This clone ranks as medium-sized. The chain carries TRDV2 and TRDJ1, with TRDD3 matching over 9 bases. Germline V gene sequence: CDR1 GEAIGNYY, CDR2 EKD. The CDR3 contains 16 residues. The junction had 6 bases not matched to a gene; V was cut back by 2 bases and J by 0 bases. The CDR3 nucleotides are TGTGCCTGTGACATTCTGGGGGATCGTAACACCGATAAACTCATCTTT. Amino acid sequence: CACDILGDRNTDKLIF.

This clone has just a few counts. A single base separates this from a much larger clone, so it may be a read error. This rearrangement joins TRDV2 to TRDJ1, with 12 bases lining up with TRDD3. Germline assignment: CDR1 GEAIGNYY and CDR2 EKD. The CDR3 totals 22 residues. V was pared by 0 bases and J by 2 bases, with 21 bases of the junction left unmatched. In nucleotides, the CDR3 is TGTGCCTGTGACACCGTACGGCCGGGCCCCTCCTCACTGGGGGATACTACCGATAAACTCATCTTT. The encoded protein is CACDTVRPGPSSLGDTTDKLIF.